A selection of T cell receptor beta chains follows, all from one sample in a study of a mutant IDH1 vaccine in newly diagnosed glioma. For these receptors, no antigen is known. Assay used: immunoSEQ multiplex PCR; TCRdb lists only in-frame clones, some missing. The data show tens of thousands of clones, more than 80% seen once. Source: PBMCs, taken from a glioma patient whose treatment included an IDH1 peptide vaccine. These receptors were collected from a man aged 35-49 years with glioma. The conserved cysteine and the conserved F or W are not part of the CDR3 here.

TRBJ2-7 | TRBV6-1 | ATAGTETYEQY
TRBJ2-3 | TRBV2 | ASNKRVSGADTQY
TRBJ1-4 | TRBV11-2 | ASSSGTATNEKLF
TRBJ2-7 | TRBV27 | ASSLSGVPYEQY
TRBJ1-6 | TRBV9 | ASSVEELLLDSPLH
TRBJ1-1 | TRBV29-1 | SVAHYRAQNTEAF
TRBJ2-5 | TRBV7-2 | ASSLAPIGGETQY
TRBJ2-3 | TRBV28 | ASSFSNTQY
TRBJ2-7 | TRBV19 | ATGTGGSYEQY
TRBJ1-2 | TRBV29-1 | SAEEYGAGSYT
TRBJ2-1 | TRBV7-2 | ASSPYRGGNEQF
TRBJ2-7 | TRBV4-1 | ASSQETRYEQY
TRBJ1-3 | TRBV18 | ASSPPTGSGNTIY
TRBJ2-3 | TRBV4-1 | ASSPLFGTPPQY
TRBJ2-7 | TRBV5-4 | ASSLTASSYEQY
TRBJ2-1 | TRBV4-3 | ASSKQAVQYNEQF
TRBJ1-1 | TRBV30 | AWAGGAGNTEAF
TRBJ1-6 | TRBV7-8 | ASSSDSFNSPLH
TRBJ2-4 | TRBV14 | ASSQGFPNIQY
TRBJ2-7 | TRBV7-6 | ASSLQAGYEQY
TRBJ1-2 | TRBV30 | AWTGEDGYT
TRBJ1-1 | TRBV29-1 | SVEPPGKNTEAF
TRBJ2-2 | TRBV4-3 | ASSQERVTGELF
TRBJ2-1 | TRBV18 | ASSPPGNQGEQF
TRBJ2-7 | TRBV9 | ASSVGRDRNPYEQY
TRBJ2-5 | TRBV15 | ATSRGDPDLQY
TRBJ2-3 | TRBV12-2 | ASLLSSGTGGPDTQY
TRBJ2-7 | TRBV10-3 | AISEPTGGYEQY
TRBJ2-5 | TRBV14 | ASSQVKGTQGSETQY
TRBJ1-1 | TRBV18 | ASSPKRGRRESTEAF
TRBJ1-5 | TRBV27 | ASSWGRNQPQH
TRBJ2-3 | TRBV25-1 | ASSGREKADTQY
TRBJ2-5 | TRBV19 | ASPQGRRGQETQY
TRBJ2-4 | TRBV6-4 | ASGVTLQLAKNIQY
TRBJ1-5 | TRBV19 | ASSAGPVNSNQPQH
TRBJ2-1 | TRBV7-3 | ASSLGGGRYGEQF
TRBJ1-2 | TRBV6-5 | ASSYVGLTEPSYT
TRBJ2-3 | TRBV19 | ASSGAVIGRQY
TRBJ1-1 | TRBV18 | ASGVLQGARINPEAF
TRBJ2-5 | TRBV25-1 | ASSGGVGGWGPQETQY
TRBJ2-5 | TRBV21-1 | ASSSSGTGHHERETQY
TRBJ1-3 | TRBV28 | ASSFSGLSGNTIY
TRBJ1-2 | TRBV25-1 | ASSGGSRGGYT
TRBJ2-1 | TRBV28 | ASNPGTSGLNEQF
TRBJ2-7 | TRBV6-1 | ASSGETVRWSEQY
TRBJ1-1 | TRBV29-1 | SVRAGPGTEAF
TRBJ2-3 | TRBV7-3 | ASSSRAGSGIRPDTQY
TRBJ2-7 | TRBV6-5 | ASSYLGLAGDYEQY
TRBJ2-3 | TRBV4-3 | ASSQADRDLLQY
TRBJ2-5 | TRBV7-2 | ASSLATSGGETQY
TRBJ2-1 | TRBV20-1 | SATPYNEQF
TRBJ1-1 | TRBV27 | ASSPKRMNTEAF
TRBJ2-3 | TRBV9 | ASSSRDLYTDTQY
TRBJ2-7 | TRBV2 | ASTRQVPYEQY
TRBJ1-1 | TRBV19 | ASSTGLSTEAF
TRBJ1-5 | TRBV19 | ASTPRGGLGNQPQH
TRBJ2-5 | TRBV18 | ASSPARTAQETQY
TRBJ2-7 | TRBV18 | ASSPGGAWYEQY